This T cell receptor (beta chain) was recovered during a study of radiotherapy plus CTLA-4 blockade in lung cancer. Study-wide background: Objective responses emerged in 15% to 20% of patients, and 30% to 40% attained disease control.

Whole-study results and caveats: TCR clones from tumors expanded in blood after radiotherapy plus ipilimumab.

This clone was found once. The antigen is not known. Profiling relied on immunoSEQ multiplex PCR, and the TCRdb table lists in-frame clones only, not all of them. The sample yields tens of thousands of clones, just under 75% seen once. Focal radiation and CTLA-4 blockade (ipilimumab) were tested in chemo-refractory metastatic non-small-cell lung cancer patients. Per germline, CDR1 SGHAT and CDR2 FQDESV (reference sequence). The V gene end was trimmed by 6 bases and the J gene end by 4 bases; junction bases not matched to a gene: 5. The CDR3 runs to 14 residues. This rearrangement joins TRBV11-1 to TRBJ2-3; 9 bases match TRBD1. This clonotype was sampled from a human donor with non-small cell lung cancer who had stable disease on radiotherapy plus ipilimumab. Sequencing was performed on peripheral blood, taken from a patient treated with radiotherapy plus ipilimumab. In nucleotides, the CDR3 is TGTGCCAGCAGTTCCGGGACAGGGTCAGATACGCAGTATTTT. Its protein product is CASSSGTGSDTQYF.